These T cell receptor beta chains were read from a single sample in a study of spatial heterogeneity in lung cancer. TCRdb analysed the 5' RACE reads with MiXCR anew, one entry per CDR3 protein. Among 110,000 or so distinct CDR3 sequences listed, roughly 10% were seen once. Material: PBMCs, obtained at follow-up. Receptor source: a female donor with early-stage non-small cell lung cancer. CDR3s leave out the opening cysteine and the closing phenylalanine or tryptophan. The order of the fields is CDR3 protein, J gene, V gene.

cdr3_aa: ASSVVRSPLH; j_call: TRBJ1-6; v_call: TRBV28
cdr3_aa: ASSPGLTPNEKLF; j_call: TRBJ1-4; v_call: TRBV18
cdr3_aa: ASSLRGRRGQETQY; j_call: TRBJ2-5; v_call: TRBV6-5
cdr3_aa: ASSLVADSYNEQF; j_call: TRBJ2-1; v_call: TRBV5-1
cdr3_aa: ASSVGSNQETQY; j_call: TRBJ2-5; v_call: TRBV7-8
cdr3_aa: ASSSQGIGELF; j_call: TRBJ2-2; v_call: TRBV11-2
cdr3_aa: ASSSKGYNEQF; j_call: TRBJ2-1; v_call: TRBV6-6
cdr3_aa: ATHGALGNTIY; j_call: TRBJ1-3; v_call: TRBV12-3/TRBV12-4
cdr3_aa: ASSHNRNTGELF; j_call: TRBJ2-2; v_call: TRBV12-3/TRBV12-4
cdr3_aa: ASSLMGANLAKNIQY; j_call: TRBJ2-4; v_call: TRBV5-4
cdr3_aa: SVPRDRGSNTGELF; j_call: TRBJ2-2; v_call: TRBV29-1
cdr3_aa: ASIQGGTGELF; j_call: TRBJ2-2; v_call: TRBV6-5
cdr3_aa: ASSRGDKLYNEQF; j_call: TRBJ2-1; v_call: TRBV3-1
cdr3_aa: ASSHAGTGGSGYT; j_call: TRBJ1-2; v_call: TRBV4-2